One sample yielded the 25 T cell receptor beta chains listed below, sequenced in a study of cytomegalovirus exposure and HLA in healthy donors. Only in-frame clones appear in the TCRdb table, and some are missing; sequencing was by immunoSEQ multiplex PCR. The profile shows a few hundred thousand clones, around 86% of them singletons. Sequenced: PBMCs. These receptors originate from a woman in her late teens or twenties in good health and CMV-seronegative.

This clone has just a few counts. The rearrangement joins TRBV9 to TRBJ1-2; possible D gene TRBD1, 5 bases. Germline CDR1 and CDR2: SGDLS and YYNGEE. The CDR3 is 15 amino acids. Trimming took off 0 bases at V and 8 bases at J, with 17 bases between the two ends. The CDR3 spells CASSVEGQGVRGYTF. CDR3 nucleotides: TGTGCCAGCAGCGTAGAGGGGCAAGGAGTTCGGGGCTACACCTTC.

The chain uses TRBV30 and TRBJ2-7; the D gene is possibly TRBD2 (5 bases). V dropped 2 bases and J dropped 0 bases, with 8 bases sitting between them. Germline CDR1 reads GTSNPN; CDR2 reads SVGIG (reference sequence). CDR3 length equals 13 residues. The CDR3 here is CAWSYGSSYEQYF. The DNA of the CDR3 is TGTGCCTGGAGTTATGGGAGCTCCTACGAGCAGTACTTC. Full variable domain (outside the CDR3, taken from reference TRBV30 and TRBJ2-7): SQTIHQWPATLVQPVGSPLSLECTVEGTSNPNLYWYRQAAGRGLQLLFYSVGIGQISSEVPQNLSASRPQDRQFILSSKKLLLSDSGFYLCAWSYGSSYEQYFGPGTRLTVT.

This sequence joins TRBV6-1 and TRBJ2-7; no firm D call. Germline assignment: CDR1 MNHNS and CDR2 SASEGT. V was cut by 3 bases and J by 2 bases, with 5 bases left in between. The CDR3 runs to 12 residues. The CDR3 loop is CASSDIAYEQYF. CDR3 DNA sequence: TGTGCCAGCAGTGACATAGCCTACGAGCAGTACTTC.

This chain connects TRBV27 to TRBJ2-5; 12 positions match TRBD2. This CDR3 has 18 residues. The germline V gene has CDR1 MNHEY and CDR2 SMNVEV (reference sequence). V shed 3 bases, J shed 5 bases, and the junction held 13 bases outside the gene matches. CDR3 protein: CASSFLSSGRARWETQYF. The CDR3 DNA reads TGTGCCAGCAGTTTTCTGTCTAGCGGGAGGGCCAGGTGGGAGACCCAGTACTTC.

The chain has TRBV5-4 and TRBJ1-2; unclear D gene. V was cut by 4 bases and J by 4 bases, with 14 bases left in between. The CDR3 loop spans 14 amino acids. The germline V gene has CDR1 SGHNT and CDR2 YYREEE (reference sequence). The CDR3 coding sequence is TGTGCCAGCAGCCCCTGGGGAGGGAGCTATGGCTACACCTTC. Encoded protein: CASSPWGGSYGYTF.

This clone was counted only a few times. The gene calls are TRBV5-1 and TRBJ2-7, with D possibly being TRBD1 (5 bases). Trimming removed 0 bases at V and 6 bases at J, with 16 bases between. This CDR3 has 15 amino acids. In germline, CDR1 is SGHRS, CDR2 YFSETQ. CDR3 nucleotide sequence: TGCGCCAGCAGCTTGGCCGTAGGGGCCAAAGGCGAGCAGTACTTC. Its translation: CASSLAVGAKGEQYF.

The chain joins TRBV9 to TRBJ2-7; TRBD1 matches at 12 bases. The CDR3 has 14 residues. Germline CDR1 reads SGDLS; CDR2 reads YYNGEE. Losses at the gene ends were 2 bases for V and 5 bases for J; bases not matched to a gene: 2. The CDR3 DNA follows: TGTGCCAGCAGCGTGGGACAGGGGGCCCACGAGCAGTACTTC. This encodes CASSVGQGAHEQYF.

CDR3 DNA: TGTGCCAGCAGACCGGACAGGGGTCGACAGACCCAGTACTTC. It encodes CASRPDRGRQTQYF. The chain couples TRBV7-2 to TRBJ2-5, with TRBD1 matching 9 bases. Germline V gives CDR1 SGHTA, CDR2 FQGNSA. The CDR3 totals 14 residues. V lost 6 bases to trimming and J lost 6 bases; unmatched junction nucleotides: 8.

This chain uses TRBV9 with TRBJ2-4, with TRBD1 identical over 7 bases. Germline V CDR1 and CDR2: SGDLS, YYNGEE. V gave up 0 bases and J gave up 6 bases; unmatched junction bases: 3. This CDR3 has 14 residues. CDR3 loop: CASSVGRQGNIQYF. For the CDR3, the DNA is TGTGCCAGCAGCGTAGGCCGACAGGGAAACATTCAGTACTTC.

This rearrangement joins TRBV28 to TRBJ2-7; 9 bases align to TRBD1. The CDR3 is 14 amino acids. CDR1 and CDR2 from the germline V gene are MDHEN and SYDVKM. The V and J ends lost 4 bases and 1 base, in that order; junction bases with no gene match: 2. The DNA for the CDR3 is TGTGCCAGCAGTTGGGGGACAGGGTCCTACGAGCAGTACTTC. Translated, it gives CASSWGTGSYEQYF.

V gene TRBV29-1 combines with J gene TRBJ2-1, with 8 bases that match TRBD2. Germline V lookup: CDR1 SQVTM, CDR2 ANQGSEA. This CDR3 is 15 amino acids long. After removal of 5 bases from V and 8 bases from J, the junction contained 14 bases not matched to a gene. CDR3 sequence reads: CSVSPQREGLYEQFF. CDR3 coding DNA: TGCAGCGTTAGTCCCCAACGGGAGGGCCTCTATGAGCAGTTCTTC.

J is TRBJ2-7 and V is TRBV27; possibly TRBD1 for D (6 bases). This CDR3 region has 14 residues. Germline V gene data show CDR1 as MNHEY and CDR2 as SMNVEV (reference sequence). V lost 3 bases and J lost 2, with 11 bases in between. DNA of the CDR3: TGTGCCAGCAGTTTCAGGGGCGAAACCTACGAGCAGTACTTC. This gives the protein CASSFRGETYEQYF.

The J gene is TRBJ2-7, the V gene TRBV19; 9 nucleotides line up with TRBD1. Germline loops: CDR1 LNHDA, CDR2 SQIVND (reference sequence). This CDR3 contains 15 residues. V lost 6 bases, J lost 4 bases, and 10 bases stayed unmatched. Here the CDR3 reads CASSKPGQGLYEQYF. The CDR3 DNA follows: TGTGCCAGTAGCAAACCGGGACAGGGTCTTTACGAGCAGTACTTC.

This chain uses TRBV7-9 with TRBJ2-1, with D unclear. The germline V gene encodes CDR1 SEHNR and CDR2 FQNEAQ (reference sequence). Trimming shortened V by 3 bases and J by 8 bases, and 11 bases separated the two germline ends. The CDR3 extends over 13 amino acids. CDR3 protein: CASSFDLADEQFF. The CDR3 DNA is TGTGCCAGCAGCTTCGACTTGGCCGATGAGCAGTTCTTC.

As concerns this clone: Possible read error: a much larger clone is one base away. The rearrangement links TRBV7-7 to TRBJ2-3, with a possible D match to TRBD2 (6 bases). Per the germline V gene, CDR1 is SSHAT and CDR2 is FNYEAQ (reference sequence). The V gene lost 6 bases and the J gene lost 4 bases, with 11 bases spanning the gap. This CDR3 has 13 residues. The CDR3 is CASSPPGADTQYF. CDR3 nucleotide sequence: TGTGCCAGCAGTCCCCCGGGGGCAGATACGCAGTATTTT.

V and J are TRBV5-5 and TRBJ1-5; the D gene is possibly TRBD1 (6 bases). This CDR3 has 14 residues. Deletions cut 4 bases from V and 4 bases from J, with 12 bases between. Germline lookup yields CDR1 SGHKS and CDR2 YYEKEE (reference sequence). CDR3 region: CASSPGTINQPQHF. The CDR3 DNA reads TGTGCCAGCAGCCCGGGGACAATAAATCAGCCCCAGCATTTT.

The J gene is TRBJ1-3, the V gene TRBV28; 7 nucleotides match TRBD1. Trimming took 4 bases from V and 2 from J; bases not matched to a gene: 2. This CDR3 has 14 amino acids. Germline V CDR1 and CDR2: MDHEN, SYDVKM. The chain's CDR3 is CASSSRGTGNTIYF. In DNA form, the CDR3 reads TGTGCCAGCAGTTCCAGGGGGACTGGAAACACCATATATTTT.

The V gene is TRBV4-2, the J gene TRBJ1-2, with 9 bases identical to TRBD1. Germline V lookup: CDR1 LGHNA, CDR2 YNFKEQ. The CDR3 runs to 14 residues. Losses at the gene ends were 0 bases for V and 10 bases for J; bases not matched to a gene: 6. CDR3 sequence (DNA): TGTGCCAGCAGCCAAGAAAGTGGGACAGGGAACTACACCTTC. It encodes CASSQESGTGNYTF.

The CDR3 nucleotides are TGTGCCAGCAGCGCCAACAGGGGAAGCTCCTACGAGCAGTACTTC. It translates to CASSANRGSSYEQYF. The chain carries TRBV5-4 and TRBJ2-7, with 7 bases matching TRBD1. Per germline, CDR1 SGHNT and CDR2 YYREEE (reference sequence). The CDR3 is 15 residues long. The V gene end was trimmed by 4 bases and the J gene end by 0 bases; junction bases not matched to a gene: 7.

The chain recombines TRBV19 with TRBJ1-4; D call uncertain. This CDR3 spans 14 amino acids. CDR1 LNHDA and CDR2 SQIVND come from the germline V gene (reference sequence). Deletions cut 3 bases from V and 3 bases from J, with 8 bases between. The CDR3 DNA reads TGTGCCAGTAGTATTGGGCAGCCTAATGAAAAACTGTTTTTT. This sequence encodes CASSIGQPNEKLFF.

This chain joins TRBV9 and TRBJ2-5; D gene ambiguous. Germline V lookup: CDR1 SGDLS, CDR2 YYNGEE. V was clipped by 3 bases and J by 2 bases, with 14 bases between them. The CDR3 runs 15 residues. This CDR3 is CASSEETTPQETQYF. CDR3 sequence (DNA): TGTGCCAGCAGCGAAGAGACGACTCCTCAAGAGACCCAGTACTTC.

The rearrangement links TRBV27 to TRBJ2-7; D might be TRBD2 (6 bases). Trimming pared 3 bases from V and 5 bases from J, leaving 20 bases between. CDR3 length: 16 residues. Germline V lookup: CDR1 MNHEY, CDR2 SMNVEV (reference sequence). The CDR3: CASSFARRPSGHEQYF. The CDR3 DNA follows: TGTGCCAGCAGTTTCGCACGGAGGCCCAGCGGGCACGAGCAGTACTTC.

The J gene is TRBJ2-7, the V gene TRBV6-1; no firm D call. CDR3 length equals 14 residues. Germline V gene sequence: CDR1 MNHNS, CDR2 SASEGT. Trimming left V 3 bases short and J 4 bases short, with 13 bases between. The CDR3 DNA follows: TGTGCCAGCAGTGAGACTTCCCGGGTGTACGAGCAGTACTTC. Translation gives CASSETSRVYEQYF.

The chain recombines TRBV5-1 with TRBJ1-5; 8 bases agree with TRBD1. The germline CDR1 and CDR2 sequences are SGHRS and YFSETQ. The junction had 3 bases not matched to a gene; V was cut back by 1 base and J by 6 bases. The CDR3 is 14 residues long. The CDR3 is CASSLTGGPQPQHF. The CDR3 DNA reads TGCGCCAGCAGCTTGACAGGGGGACCTCAGCCCCAGCATTTT.

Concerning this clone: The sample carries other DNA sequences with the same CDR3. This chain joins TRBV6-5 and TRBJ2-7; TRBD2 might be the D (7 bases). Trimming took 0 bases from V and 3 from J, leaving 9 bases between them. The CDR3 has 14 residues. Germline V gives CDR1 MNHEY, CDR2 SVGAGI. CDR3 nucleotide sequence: TGTGCCAGCAGTTACTCGGGAGGGGGCTACGAGCAGTACTTC. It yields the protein CASSYSGGGYEQYF.